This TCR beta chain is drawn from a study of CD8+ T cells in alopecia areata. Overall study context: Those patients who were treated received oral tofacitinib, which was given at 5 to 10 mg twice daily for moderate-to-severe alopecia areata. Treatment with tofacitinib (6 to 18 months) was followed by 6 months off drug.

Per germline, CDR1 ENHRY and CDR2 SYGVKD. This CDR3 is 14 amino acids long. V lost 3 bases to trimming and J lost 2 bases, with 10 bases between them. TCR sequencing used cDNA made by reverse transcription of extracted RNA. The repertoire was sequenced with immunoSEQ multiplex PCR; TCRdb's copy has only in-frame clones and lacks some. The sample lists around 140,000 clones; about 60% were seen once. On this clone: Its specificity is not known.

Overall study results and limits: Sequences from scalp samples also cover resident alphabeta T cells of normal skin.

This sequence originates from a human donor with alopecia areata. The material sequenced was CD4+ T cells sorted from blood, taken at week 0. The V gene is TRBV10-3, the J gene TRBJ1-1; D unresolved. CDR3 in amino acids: CAISDGHLNTEAFF. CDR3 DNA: TGTGCCATCAGTGATGGGCACCTCAACACTGAAGCTTTCTTT.